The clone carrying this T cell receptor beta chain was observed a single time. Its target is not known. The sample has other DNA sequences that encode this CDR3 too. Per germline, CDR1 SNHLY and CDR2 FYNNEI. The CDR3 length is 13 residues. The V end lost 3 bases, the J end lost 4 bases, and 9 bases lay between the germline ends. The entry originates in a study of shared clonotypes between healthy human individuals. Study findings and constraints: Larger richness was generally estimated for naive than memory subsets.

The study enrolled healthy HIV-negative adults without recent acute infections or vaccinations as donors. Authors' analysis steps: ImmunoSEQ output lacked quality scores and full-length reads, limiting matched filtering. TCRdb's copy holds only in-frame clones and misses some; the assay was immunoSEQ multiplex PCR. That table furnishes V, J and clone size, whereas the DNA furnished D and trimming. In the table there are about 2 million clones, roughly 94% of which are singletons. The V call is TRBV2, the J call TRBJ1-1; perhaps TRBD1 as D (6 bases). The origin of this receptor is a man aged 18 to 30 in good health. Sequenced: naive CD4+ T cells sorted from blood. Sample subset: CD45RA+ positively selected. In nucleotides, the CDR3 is TGTGCCAGCAGTGAGGACAGAACCACTGAAGCTTTCTTT. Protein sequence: CASSEDRTTEAFF.